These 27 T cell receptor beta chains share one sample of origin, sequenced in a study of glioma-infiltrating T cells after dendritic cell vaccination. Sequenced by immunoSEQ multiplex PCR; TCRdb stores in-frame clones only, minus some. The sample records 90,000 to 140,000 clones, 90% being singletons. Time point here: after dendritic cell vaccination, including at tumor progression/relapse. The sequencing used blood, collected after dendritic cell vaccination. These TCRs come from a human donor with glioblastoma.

The CDR3 DNA reads TGTGCCAGCAGTGAAAACCTGCCCGGAGCTAACTATGGCTACACCTTC. Encoded protein: CASSENLPGANYGYTF. The chain couples TRBV2 to TRBJ1-2; D gene unclear. V lost 2 bases to trimming and J lost 0 bases, with 13 bases between them. The CDR3 contains 16 residues. Germline CDR1 reads SNHLY; CDR2 reads FYNNEI.

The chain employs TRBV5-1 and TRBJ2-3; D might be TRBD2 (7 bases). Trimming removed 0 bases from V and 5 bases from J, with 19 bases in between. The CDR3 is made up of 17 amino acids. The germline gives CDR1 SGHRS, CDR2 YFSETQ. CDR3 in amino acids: CASSLAPRGPGGDTQYF. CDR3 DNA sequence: TGCGCCAGCAGCTTGGCCCCGCGGGGGCCCGGGGGAGATACGCAGTATTTT.

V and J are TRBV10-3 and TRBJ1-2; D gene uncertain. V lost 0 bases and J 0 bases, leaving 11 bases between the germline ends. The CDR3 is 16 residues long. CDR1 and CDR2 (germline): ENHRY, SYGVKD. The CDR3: CAISESSGLANYGYTF. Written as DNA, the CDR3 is TGTGCCATCAGTGAGTCGAGCGGTCTAGCTAACTATGGCTACACCTTC.

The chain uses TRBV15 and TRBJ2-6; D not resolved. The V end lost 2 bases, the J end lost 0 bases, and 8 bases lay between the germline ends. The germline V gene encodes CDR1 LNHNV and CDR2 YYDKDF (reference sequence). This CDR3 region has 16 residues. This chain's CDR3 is CATSRQVDSGANVLTF. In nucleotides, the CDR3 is TGTGCCACCAGCAGACAGGTGGACTCTGGGGCCAACGTCCTGACTTTC.

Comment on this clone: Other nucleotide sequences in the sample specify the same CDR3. The CDR3 region is CASSRQGLTYEQYF. In nucleotides, the CDR3 is TGTGCCAGCAGCCGACAAGGACTGACCTACGAGCAGTACTTC. The gene calls are TRBV6-5 and TRBJ2-7; D perhaps matches TRBD2 (5 bases). This CDR3 is built from 14 residues. The germline V gene has CDR1 MNHEY and CDR2 SVGAGI. V dropped 6 bases and J dropped 2 bases, with 14 bases sitting between them.

The CDR3 loop is CASGRMEGWNTGELFF. The CDR3, as DNA: TGTGCCTCCGGACGAATGGAGGGCTGGAACACCGGGGAGCTGTTTTTT. The V call is TRBV7-8, the J call TRBJ2-2; TRBD2 might be the D (6 bases). The CDR3 length is 16 residues. Germline CDR1 is SGHVS and CDR2 is FQNEAQ. Trimming took off 11 bases at V and 1 base at J, with 20 bases between the two ends.

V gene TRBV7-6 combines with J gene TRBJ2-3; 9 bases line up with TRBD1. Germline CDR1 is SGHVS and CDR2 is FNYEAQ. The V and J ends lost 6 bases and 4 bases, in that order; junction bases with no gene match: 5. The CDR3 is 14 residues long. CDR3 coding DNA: TGTGCCAGCAGTTCCCGACAGGGGGCAGATACGCAGTATTTT. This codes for CASSSRQGADTQYF.

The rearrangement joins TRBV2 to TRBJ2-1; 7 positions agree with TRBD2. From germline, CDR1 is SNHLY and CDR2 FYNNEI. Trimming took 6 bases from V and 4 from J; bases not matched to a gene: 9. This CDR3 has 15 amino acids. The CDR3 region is CASRSGGREYNEQFF. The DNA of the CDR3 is TGTGCCAGCAGATCGGGCGGGAGAGAGTACAATGAGCAGTTCTTC.

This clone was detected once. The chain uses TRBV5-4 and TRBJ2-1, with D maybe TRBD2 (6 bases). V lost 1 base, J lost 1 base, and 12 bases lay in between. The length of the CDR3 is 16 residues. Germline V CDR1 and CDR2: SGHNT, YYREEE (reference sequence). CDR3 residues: CASSLTGRGSYNEQFF. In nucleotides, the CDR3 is TGTGCCAGCAGCTTGACCGGGCGGGGTTCCTACAATGAGCAGTTCTTC.

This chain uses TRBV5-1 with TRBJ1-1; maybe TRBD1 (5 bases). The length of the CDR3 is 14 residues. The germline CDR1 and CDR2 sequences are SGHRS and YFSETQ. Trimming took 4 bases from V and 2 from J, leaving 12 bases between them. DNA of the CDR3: TGCGCCAGCAGCGTGGACGGACAAAACACTGAAGCTTTCTTT. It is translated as CASSVDGQNTEAFF.

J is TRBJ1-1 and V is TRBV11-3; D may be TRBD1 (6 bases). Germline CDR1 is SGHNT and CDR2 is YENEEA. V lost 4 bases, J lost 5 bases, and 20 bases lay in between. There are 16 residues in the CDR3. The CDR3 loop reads CASSSRGWGGRTEAFF. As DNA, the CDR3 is TGTGCCAGCAGCTCAAGGGGGTGGGGGGGGAGGACTGAAGCTTTCTTT.

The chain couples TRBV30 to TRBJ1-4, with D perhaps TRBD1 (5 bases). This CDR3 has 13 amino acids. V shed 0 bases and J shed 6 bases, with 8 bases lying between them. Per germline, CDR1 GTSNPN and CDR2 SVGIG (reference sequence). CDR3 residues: CAWSVRVYEKLFF. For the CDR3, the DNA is TGTGCCTGGAGTGTCAGGGTGTATGAAAAACTGTTTTTT.

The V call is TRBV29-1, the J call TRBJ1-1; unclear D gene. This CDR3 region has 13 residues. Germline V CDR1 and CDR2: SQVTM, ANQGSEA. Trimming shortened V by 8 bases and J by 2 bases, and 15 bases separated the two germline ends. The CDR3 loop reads CSSARADNTEAFF. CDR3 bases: TGCAGCTCCGCGAGGGCAGATAACACTGAAGCTTTCTTT. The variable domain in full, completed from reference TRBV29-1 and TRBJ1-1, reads SAVISQKPSRDICQRGTSLTIQCQVDSQVTMMFWYRQQPGQSLTLIATANQGSEATYESGFVIDKFPISRPNLTFSTLTVSNMSPEDSSIYLCSSARADNTEAFFGQGTRLTVV.

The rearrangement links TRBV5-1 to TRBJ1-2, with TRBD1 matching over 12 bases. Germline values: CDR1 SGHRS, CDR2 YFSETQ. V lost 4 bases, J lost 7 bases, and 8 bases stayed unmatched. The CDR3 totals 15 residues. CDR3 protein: CASSGKRDRGLGYTF. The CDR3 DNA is TGCGCCAGCAGCGGGAAGCGGGACAGGGGGCTTGGCTACACCTTC.

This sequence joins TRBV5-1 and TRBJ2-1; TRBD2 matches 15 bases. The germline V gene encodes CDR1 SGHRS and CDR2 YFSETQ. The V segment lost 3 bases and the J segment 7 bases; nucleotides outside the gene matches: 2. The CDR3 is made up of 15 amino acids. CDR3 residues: CASSSGLAGGNEQFF. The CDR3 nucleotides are TGCGCCAGCAGCTCGGGACTAGCGGGAGGAAATGAGCAGTTCTTC.

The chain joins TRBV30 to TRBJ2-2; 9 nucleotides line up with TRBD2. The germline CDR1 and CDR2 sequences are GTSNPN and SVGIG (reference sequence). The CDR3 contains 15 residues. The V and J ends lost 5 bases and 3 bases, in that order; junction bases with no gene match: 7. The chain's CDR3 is CAWEGGGGDTGELFF. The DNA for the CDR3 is TGTGCCTGGGAAGGGGGCGGGGGGGACACCGGGGAGCTGTTTTTT.

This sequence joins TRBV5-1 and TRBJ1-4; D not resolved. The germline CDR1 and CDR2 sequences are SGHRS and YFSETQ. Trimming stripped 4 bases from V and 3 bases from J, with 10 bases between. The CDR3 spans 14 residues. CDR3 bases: TGCGCCAGCAGCGAGCAGGATGCTAATGAAAAACTGTTTTTT. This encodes CASSEQDANEKLFF.

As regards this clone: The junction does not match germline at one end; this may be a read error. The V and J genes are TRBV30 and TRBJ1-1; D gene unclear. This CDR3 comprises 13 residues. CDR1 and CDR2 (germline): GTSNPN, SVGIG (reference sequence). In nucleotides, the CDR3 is TGTGCCTGGGGTGTCAGCGTGAACACTGAAGCTTTCTTT. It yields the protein CAWGVSVNTEAFF.

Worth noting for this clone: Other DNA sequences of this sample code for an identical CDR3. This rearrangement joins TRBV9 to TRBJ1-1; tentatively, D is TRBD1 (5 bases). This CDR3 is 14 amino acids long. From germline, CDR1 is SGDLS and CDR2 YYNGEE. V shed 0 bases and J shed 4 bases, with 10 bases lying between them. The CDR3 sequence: CASSVEQGSTEAFF. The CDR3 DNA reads TGTGCCAGCAGCGTAGAGCAGGGCTCCACTGAAGCTTTCTTT. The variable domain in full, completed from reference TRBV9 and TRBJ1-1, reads DSGVTQTPKHLITATGQRVTLRCSPRSGDLSVYWYQQSLDQGLQFLIQYYNGEERAKGNILERFSAQQFPDLHSELNLSSLELGDSALYFCASSVEQGSTEAFFGQGTRLTVV.

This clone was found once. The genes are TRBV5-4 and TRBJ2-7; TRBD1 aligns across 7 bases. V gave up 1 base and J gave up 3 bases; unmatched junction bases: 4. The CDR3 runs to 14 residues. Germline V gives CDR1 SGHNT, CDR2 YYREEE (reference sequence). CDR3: CASSLWTGRYEQYF. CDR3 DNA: TGTGCCAGCAGCTTGTGGACAGGACGCTACGAGCAGTACTTC.

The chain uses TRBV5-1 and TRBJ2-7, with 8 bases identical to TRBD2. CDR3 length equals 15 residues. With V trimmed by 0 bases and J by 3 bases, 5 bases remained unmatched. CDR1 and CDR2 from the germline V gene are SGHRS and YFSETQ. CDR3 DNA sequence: TGCGCCAGCAGCTTGGATTCTAGCGGGTTCTACGAGCAGTACTTC. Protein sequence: CASSLDSSGFYEQYF.

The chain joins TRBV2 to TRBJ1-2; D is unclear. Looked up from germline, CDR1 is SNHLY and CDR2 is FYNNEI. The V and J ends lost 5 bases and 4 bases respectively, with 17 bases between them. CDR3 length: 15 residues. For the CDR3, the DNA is TGTGCCAGCAGTTTACAGCTGGGCCGTGGCTATGGCTACACCTTC. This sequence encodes CASSLQLGRGYGYTF.

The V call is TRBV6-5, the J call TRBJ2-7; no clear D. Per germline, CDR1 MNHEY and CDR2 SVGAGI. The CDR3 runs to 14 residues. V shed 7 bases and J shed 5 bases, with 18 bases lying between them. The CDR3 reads CASTRLSYEDEQYF. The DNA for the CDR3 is TGTGCCAGCACCCGCCTATCGTATGAAGACGAGCAGTACTTC.

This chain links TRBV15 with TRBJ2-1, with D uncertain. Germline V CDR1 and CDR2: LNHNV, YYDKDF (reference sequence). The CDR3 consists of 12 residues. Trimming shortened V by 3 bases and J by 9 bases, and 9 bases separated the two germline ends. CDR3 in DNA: TGTGCCACCAGCAGCGATCGAGGTGAGCAGTTCTTC. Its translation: CATSSDRGEQFF.

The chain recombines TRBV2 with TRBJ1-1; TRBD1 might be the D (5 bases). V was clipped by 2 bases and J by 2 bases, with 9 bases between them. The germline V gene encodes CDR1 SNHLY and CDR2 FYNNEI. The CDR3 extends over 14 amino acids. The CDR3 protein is CASSERGGNTEAFF. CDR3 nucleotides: TGTGCCAGCAGTGAACGGGGGGGAAACACTGAAGCTTTCTTT.

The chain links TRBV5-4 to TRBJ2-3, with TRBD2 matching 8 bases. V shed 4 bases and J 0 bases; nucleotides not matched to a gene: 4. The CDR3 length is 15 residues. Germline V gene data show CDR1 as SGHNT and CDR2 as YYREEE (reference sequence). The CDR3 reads CASSPGGASTDTQYF. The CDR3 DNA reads TGTGCCAGCAGCCCGGGGGGGGCGAGCACAGATACGCAGTATTTT.

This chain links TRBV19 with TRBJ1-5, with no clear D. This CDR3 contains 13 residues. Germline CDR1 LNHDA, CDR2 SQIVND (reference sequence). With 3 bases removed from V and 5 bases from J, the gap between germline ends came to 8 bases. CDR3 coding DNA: TGTGCCAGTAGTATCGTCCGGGATCAGCCCCAGCATTTT. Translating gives CASSIVRDQPQHF.